This T cell receptor beta chain emerged from a study of molecular identifiers for immune sequencing clone quantification. In the study overall: Naive CD8 RNA (around 20,000 or 99,000 cells) was divided into five aliquots, with four sequenced. Study-wide results and caveats: Spiked TCR RNA from one Jurkat cell reportedly showed up when mixed among one million naive cells.

Sorting was used to obtain naive CD8 T cells (CD8+CD4-CCR7+CD45RA+). Bulk TCR libraries were made with methods that had been previously described and with listed TCR primers. TCRdb reprocessed the PCR reads via MiXCR and lists one record per CDR3 protein. Counted here are about 510,000 distinct CDR3 sequences, about 22% occurring once; the ten biggest clones make up 0.7% to 1%. With 0 bases removed from V and 0 bases from J, the gap between germline ends came to 23 bases. CDR1 is DFQATT and CDR2 is SNEGSKA in the germline V gene (reference sequence). This CDR3 region has 19 residues. There are a few counts of this clonotype. The antigen is unknown.

The source of this sequence is a human donor in good health. Some libraries in this study had Jurkat cell RNA spiked in. J is TRBJ2-5 and V is TRBV20-1; perhaps TRBD1 as D (6 bases). The specimen was naive CD8+ T cells from blood, with Jurkat cell RNA spiked in. Subset noted: FACS-sorted CD8+CD4-CCR7+CD45RA+ naive T cells. CDR3 in amino acids: CSARDRDISLVRYQETQYF. DNA of the CDR3: TGCAGTGCTAGAGATCGGGACATAAGCCTTGTACGGTACCAAGAGACCCAGTACTTC.